These T cell receptor beta chains were read from a single sample in a study of cytomegalovirus exposure and HLA in healthy donors. Produced via immunoSEQ multiplex PCR; TCRdb's table is partial and in-frame only. The top ten hold around 9.9% of the sample, which has about 130,000 clones, over 65% seen once. The specimen was PBMCs. These receptors were taken from a man aged 25 to 45 in good health and CMV-seropositive. The conserved cysteine and the conserved F or W are not part of the CDR3 here. Fields, in order: J gene, V gene, clone size, CDR3 protein. Where a row states a size, it is once, few, many or the class of an expanded clone; other rows omit it.

TRBJ2-1 TRBV5-1 few ASSSTSGRASEQF
TRBJ1-5 TRBV4-3 - ASSQDGGGYQPQH
TRBJ2-7 TRBV29-1 few SVGLAGYEQY
TRBJ1-3 TRBV15 - ATSRGRRLDGNTIY
TRBJ1-3 TRBV7-7 - ASSLGHNRGNTIY
TRBJ2-7 TRBV4-1 - ASSFNSGTRSYEQY
TRBJ1-2 TRBV2 - ASSEQVANYGYT
TRBJ1-1 TRBV6-5 - ASSSTGWNTEAF
TRBJ2-1 TRBV7-9 - ASSLSGGSSYNEQF
TRBJ2-2 TRBV5-8 - ASSAQNHIGTANTGELF
TRBJ2-4 TRBV7-2 few ASSYRVGDIQY
TRBJ1-5 TRBV5-6 - ASSLVTGDINQPQH
TRBJ2-7 TRBV20-1 - SAYRGEQY
TRBJ2-3 TRBV9 - ASSVGPSGSLDTQY
TRBJ2-3 TRBV9 - ASSPGLAGEAGTDTQY
TRBJ2-2 TRBV4-3 - ASSQESSGNAGELF
TRBJ2-3 TRBV5-8 - ASTSTRGASTDTQY